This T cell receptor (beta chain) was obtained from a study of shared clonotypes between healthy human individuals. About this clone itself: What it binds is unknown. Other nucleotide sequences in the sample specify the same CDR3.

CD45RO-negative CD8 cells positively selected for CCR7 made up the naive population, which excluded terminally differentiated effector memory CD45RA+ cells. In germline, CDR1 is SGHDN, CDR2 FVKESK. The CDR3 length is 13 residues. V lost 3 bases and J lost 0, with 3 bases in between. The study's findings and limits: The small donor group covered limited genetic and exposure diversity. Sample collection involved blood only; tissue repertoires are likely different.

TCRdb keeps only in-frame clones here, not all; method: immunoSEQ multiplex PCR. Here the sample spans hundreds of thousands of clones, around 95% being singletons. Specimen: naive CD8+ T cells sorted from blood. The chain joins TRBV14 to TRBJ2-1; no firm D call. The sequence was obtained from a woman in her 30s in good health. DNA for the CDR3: TGTGCCAGCAGCCAGAGCTCCTACAATGAGCAGTTCTTC. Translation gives CASSQSSYNEQFF.